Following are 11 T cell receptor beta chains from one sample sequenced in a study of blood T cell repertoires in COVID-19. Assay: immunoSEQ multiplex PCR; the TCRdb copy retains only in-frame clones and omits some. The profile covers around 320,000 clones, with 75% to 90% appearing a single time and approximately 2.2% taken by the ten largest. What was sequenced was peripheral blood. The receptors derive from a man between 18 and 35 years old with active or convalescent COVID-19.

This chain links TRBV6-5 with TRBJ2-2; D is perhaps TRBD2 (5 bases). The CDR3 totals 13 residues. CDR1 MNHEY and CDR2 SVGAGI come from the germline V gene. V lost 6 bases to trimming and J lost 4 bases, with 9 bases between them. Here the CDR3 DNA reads TGTGCCAGCAGAGAGAGGGTCACCGGGGAGCTGTTTTTT. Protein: CASRERVTGELFF.

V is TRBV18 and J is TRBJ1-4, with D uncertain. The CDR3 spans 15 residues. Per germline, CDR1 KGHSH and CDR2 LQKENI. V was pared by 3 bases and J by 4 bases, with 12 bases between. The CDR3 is CASSPSRSFNEKLFF. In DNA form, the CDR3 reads TGTGCCAGCTCACCTTCAAGGAGTTTTAATGAAAAACTGTTTTTT.

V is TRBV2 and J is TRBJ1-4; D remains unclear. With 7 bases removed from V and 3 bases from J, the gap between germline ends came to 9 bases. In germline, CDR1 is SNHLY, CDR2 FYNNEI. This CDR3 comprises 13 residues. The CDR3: CASMRSANEKLFF. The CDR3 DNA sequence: TGTGCCAGCATGAGAAGCGCTAATGAAAAACTGTTTTTT. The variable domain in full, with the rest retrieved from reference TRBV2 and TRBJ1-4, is EPEVTQTPSHQVTQMGQEVILRCVPISNHLYFYWYRQILGQKVEFLVSFYNNEISEKSEIFDDQFSVERPDGSNFTLKIRSTKLEDSAMYFCASMRSANEKLFFGSGTQLSVL.

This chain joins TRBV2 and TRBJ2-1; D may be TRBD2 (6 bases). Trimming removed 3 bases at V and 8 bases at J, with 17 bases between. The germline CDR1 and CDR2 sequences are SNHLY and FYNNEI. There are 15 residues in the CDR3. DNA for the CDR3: TGTGCCAGCAGTGAGGAAGGCAGGAGGAGGGATGAGCAGTTCTTC. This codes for CASSEEGRRRDEQFF.

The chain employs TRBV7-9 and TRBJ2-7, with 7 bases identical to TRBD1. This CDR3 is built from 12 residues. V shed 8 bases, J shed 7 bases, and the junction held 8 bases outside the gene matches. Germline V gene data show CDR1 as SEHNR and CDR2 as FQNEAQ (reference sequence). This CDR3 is CASGSGTAEQYF. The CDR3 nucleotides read TGTGCCAGCGGTTCGGGGACAGCAGAGCAGTACTTC. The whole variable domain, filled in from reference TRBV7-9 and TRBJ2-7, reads DTGVSQNPRHKITKRGQNVTFRCDPISEHNRLYWYRQTLGQGPEFLTYFQNEAQLEKSRLLSDRFSAERPKGSFSTLEIQRTEQGDSAMYLCASGSGTAEQYFGPGTRLTVT.

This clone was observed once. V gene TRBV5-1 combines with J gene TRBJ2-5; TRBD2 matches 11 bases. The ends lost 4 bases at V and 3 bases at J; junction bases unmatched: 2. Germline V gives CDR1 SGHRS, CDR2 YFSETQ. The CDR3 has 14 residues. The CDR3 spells CASSKGLAEETQYF. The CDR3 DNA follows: TGCGCCAGCAGCAAGGGACTAGCGGAAGAGACCCAGTACTTC.

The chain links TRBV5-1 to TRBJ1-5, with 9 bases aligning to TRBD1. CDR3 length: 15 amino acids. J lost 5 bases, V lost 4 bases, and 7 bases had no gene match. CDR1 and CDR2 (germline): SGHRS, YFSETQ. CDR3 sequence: CASSAGQGADQPQHF. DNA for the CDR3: TGCGCCAGCAGCGCGGGACAGGGCGCCGATCAGCCCCAGCATTTT.

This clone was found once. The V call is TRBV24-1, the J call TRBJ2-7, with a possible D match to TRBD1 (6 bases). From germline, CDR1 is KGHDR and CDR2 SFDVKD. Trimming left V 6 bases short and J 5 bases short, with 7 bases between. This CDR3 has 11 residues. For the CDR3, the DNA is TGTGCCACCAGTAGGGGGAACGAGCAGTACTTC. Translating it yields CATSRGNEQYF.

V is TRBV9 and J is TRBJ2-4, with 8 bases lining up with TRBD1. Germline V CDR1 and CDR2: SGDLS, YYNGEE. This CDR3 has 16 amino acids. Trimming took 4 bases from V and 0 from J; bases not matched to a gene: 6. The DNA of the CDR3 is TGTGCCAGCAGCCCAGGGGGCCCTATAGCCAAAAACATTCAGTACTTC. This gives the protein CASSPGGPIAKNIQYF. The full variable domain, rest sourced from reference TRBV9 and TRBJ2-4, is DSGVTQTPKHLITATGQRVTLRCSPRSGDLSVYWYQQSLDQGLQFLIQYYNGEERAKGNILERFSAQQFPDLHSELNLSSLELGDSALYFCASSPGGPIAKNIQYFGAGTRLSVL.

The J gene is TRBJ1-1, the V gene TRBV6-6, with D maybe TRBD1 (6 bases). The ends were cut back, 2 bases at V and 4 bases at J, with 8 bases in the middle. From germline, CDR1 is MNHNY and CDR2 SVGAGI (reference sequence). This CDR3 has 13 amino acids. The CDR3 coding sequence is TGTGCCAGCAGTTACATAGGGGGCACTGAAGCTTTCTTT. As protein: CASSYIGGTEAFF.

This chain's CDR3 is CASSPGEAYEQYF. The CDR3 DNA reads TGTGCCAGCAGCCCCGGAGAGGCCTACGAGCAGTACTTC. The chain carries TRBV3-1 (or the pseudogene TRBV3-2) and TRBJ2-7; D uncertain. This CDR3 is built from 13 residues. Trimming stripped 4 bases from V and 2 bases from J, with 9 bases between. Germline CDR1 LGHDT, CDR2 YNNKEL (reference sequence).